One sample yielded the 27 T cell receptor beta chains listed below, sequenced in a study of human T cells and chemical hapten exposure (dated by TCRdb to about 2021). The protocol used for the library was RACE. The instrument given in TCRdb is NextSeq 500. In-frame beta chains were kept once TCRdb had trimmed the public reads at Q25 with fastp and called clones with MiXCR. Each record represents a unique CDR3 protein, reported with the most common genes and DNA among its rows. The sample records nearly 80,000 distinct CDR3 sequences, 10% to 13% of which are singletons. Around 1.5% of the sample is held by the ten biggest clonotypes. Sample time point, as interpreted from the label and publication: patch test 1, 2 weeks after DPC sensitization. Read against the paper, the sample's treatment or condition label means: therapeutic diphenylcyclopropenone sensitization with weekly scalp DPC. The starting material was whole blood, obtained in connection with sensitization to the hapten diphenylcyclopropenone (DPC). The receptor set was obtained from a woman aged 50 to 65 with alopecia areata. Some clones in this sample may be carry-over from other donors' samples.

The CDR3 reads CASSGLAGGPDTQYF. The CDR3 DNA sequence: TGTGCCAGCAGTGGACTAGCGGGAGGGCCAGATACGCAGTATTTT. The chain uses TRBV25-1 and TRBJ2-3; TRBD2 agrees at 14 bases. There are 15 residues in the CDR3. V shed 4 bases and J 4 bases; nucleotides not matched to a gene: 1. The germline gives CDR1 MGHDK, CDR2 SYGVNS.

This clonotype has ten or more counts. The V gene is TRBV28, the J gene TRBJ1-1; D gene uncertain. The length of the CDR3 is 12 residues. CDR1 and CDR2 from the germline V gene are MDHEN and SYDVKM. With 6 bases removed from V and 4 bases from J, the gap between germline ends came to 9 bases. This CDR3 is CASSPPATEAFF. The DNA of the CDR3 is TGTGCCAGCAGCCCACCCGCCACTGAAGCTTTCTTT.

V gene TRBV5-6 combines with J gene TRBJ1-2; D unclear. CDR1 is SGHDT, CDR2 YYEEEE, per germline. CDR3 size: 12 residues. Trimming removed 2 bases at V and 4 bases at J, with 6 bases between. This CDR3 reads CASSLNFYGYTF. In DNA, the CDR3 is TGTGCCAGCAGCTTAAACTTCTATGGCTACACCTTC.

V gene TRBV11-2 combines with J gene TRBJ2-7; perhaps D is TRBD1 or TRBD2 (7 bases each). CDR3 size: 16 residues. V shed 5 bases and J shed 5 bases, with 22 bases lying between them. The germline V gene encodes CDR1 SGHAT and CDR2 FQNNGV. The CDR3 protein is CASSLLVGGGLNEQYF. CDR3 DNA sequence: TGTGCCAGCAGCCTCCTCGTGGGAGGGGGCTTGAACGAGCAGTACTTC.

Here the CDR3 reads CSARAPPYEQYF. The CDR3 region has the DNA TGCAGTGCTAGAGCCCCGCCCTACGAGCAGTACTTC. The V call is TRBV20-1, the J call TRBJ2-7; D is unresolved. Trimming left V 1 base short and J 2 bases short, with 6 bases between. CDR3 length equals 12 residues. Looked up from germline, CDR1 is DFQATT and CDR2 is SNEGSKA (reference sequence).

This clonotype was picked up a small number of times. This chain links TRBV29-1 with TRBJ1-2, with D unresolved. The germline V and J ends were trimmed by 7 bases and 4 bases, with 16 bases remaining between them. Germline loops: CDR1 SQVTM, CDR2 ANQGSEA. This CDR3 has 13 amino acids. The CDR3 sequence is CSAQEDLRYGYTF. CDR3 nucleotides: TGCAGCGCCCAGGAGGACTTACGCTATGGCTACACCTTC.

This clonotype was seen a handful of times. The chain links TRBV18 to TRBJ1-6; D not resolved. Germline CDR1 KGHSH, CDR2 LQKENI. The germline V and J ends were trimmed by 3 bases and 0 bases, with 15 bases remaining between them. The CDR3 loop spans 18 amino acids. The CDR3 is CASSPSYPRSSYNSPLHF. CDR3 DNA: TGTGCCAGCTCACCCAGCTACCCCAGGAGCTCCTATAATTCACCCCTCCACTTT. The whole variable domain, filled in from reference TRBV18 and TRBJ1-6, reads NAGVMQNPRHLVRRRGQEARLRCSPMKGHSHVYWYRQLPEEGLKFMVYLQKENIIDESGMPKERFSAEFPKEGPSILRIQQVVRGDSAAYFCASSPSYPRSSYNSPLHFGNGTRLTVT.

This clonotype has only a few counts. V is TRBV7-2 and J is TRBJ2-5, with TRBD1 matching over 8 bases. Germline V lookup: CDR1 SGHTA, CDR2 FQGNSA. The CDR3 consists of 15 residues. Trimming took 5 bases from V and 1 from J; bases not matched to a gene: 6. CDR3 sequence (DNA): TGTGCCAGCAGCACGCCCGGACAGGGCCAAGAGACCCAGTACTTC. Its protein is CASSTPGQGQETQYF.

This clonotype has at least ten counts. The chain is built from TRBV15 and TRBJ2-3, with 15 positions matching TRBD2. The V and J ends lost 1 base and 1 base, in that order; junction bases with no gene match: 6. This CDR3 contains 19 residues. Per the germline V gene, CDR1 is LNHNV and CDR2 is YYDKDF (reference sequence). This CDR3 reads CATSRGTSGRAGGTDTQYF. The DNA for the CDR3 is TGTGCCACCAGCAGAGGGACTAGCGGGAGGGCCGGGGGCACAGATACGCAGTATTTT.

A few counts support this clonotype. This rearrangement joins TRBV11-2 to TRBJ1-1; D is unresolved. Germline lookup yields CDR1 SGHAT and CDR2 FQNNGV. The CDR3 length is 15 residues. V dropped 4 bases and J dropped 0 bases, with 12 bases sitting between them. CDR3 coding DNA: TGTGCCAGCAGCTCCCTAGGGAGGATGAACACTGAAGCTTTCTTT. Its protein product is CASSSLGRMNTEAFF. Complete variable domain (other parts from reference TRBV11-2 and TRBJ1-1): EAGVAQSPRYKIIEKRQSVAFWCNPISGHATLYWYQQILGQGPKLLIQFQNNGVVDDSQLPKDRFSAERLKGVDSTLKIQPAKLEDSAVYLCASSSLGRMNTEAFFGQGTRLTVV.

This clonotype appeared a few times. The rearrangement links TRBV29-1 to TRBJ2-5; D is perhaps TRBD2 (6 bases). Germline V gene lookup returns CDR1 SQVTM and CDR2 ANQGSEA. The CDR3 loop spans 12 amino acids. V lost 3 bases and J 8 bases, leaving 13 bases between the germline ends. CDR3 region: CSVDGRRGTQYF. For the CDR3, the DNA is TGCAGCGTTGATGGCAGGCGGGGCACCCAGTACTTC.

The gene calls are TRBV2 and TRBJ2-1; D unresolved. The germline V gene has CDR1 SNHLY and CDR2 FYNNEI. V gave up 7 bases and J gave up 1 base, with 11 bases separating them. This CDR3 is built from 14 residues. CDR3 nucleotides: TGTGCCAGCATCGGAATCAGGTCCTACAATGAGCAGTTCTTC. Its protein is CASIGIRSYNEQFF.

The J gene is TRBJ2-2, the V gene TRBV29-1; 7 bases match TRBD2. With V trimmed by 7 bases and J by 7 bases, 6 bases remained unmatched. CDR3 length equals 12 residues. Germline lookup yields CDR1 SQVTM and CDR2 ANQGSEA. The CDR3 DNA is TGCAGCGCGGGGAGCGGGATCGGGGAGCTGTTTTTT. Amino acids: CSAGSGIGELFF.

This clonotype was observed at least ten times. The V and J genes are TRBV6-1 and TRBJ1-6; D is ambiguous. The CDR3 sequence is 15 residues long. Germline V gene data show CDR1 as MNHNS and CDR2 as SASEGT. Trimming removed 10 bases at V and 3 bases at J, with 16 bases between. As DNA, the CDR3 is TGTGCCACCTTTCGTAGGAGCATCTATAATTCACCCCTCCACTTT. This gives the protein CATFRRSIYNSPLHF.

In its sample, this clonotype was seen a few times. J is TRBJ2-2 and V is TRBV2; D might be TRBD1 or TRBD2, each matching 6 bases. The CDR3 consists of 16 residues. V was cut by 8 bases and J by 0 bases, with 16 bases left in between. The germline CDR1 and CDR2 sequences are SNHLY and FYNNEI. CDR3 region: CASEEGGFANTGELFF. DNA for the CDR3: TGTGCCAGCGAGGAGGGGGGCTTCGCGAACACCGGGGAGCTGTTTTTT.

This clonotype has at least ten counts. V and J are TRBV12-3 or TRBV12-4 and TRBJ2-7, with 11 bases identical to TRBD2. Unmatched junction bases numbered 11, after V lost 2 bases and J lost 2 bases. CDR3 length: 18 amino acids. The CDR3 sequence: CASSLRPVAGGRTYEQYF. CDR3 sequence (DNA): TGTGCCAGCAGTTTAAGGCCCGTAGCGGGAGGGCGAACCTACGAGCAGTACTTC.

CDR3 DNA: TGTGCCTGGAGTGCCTCAGGAGCCCCCGGGGAGCAGTACTTC. This codes for CAWSASGAPGEQYF. The V and J genes are TRBV30 and TRBJ2-7, with unresolved D. The CDR3 runs 14 residues. Trimming took 1 base from V and 7 from J, leaving 17 bases between them. Germline V gene lookup returns CDR1 GTSNPN and CDR2 SVGIG (reference sequence).

In its sample, this clonotype was seen many times. The chain links TRBV7-8 to TRBJ2-3; 7 positions match TRBD2. Germline V lookup: CDR1 SGHVS, CDR2 FQNEAQ. The CDR3 sequence is 16 residues long. Unmatched junction bases numbered 5, after V lost 2 bases and J lost 0 bases. CDR3 amino acids: CASSLFSGLSTDTQYF. The CDR3 DNA sequence: TGTGCCAGCAGCTTATTTAGCGGGCTTAGCACAGATACGCAGTATTTT.

This clonotype was observed many times. The V gene is TRBV30, the J gene TRBJ2-2; 10 bases fit TRBD2. After removal of 2 bases from V and 6 bases from J, the junction contained 12 bases not matched to a gene. The CDR3 runs 17 residues. Germline V gives CDR1 GTSNPN, CDR2 SVGIG (reference sequence). CDR3 bases: TGTGCCTGGAGTTCGTTCCTAGCGGGAGTAGTTGCCGGGGAGCTGTTTTTT. It encodes CAWSSFLAGVVAGELFF.

The chain recombines TRBV5-5 with TRBJ2-1; 9 bases fit TRBD2. The germline CDR1 and CDR2 sequences are SGHKS and YYEKEE (reference sequence). Losses at the gene ends were 3 bases for V and 4 bases for J; bases not matched to a gene: 5. CDR3 length: 15 residues. The CDR3 region is CASSSHAGGYNEQFF. The CDR3 nucleotides are TGTGCCAGCAGCTCCCACGCGGGAGGGTACAATGAGCAGTTCTTC.

The chain links TRBV5-1 to TRBJ2-5; D is undetermined. The CDR3 sequence is 13 residues long. Trimming removed 5 bases from V and 4 bases from J, with 12 bases in between. CDR1 and CDR2 from the germline V gene are SGHRS and YFSETQ. The CDR3 DNA reads TGCGCCAGCAGACCGGCACCCGGAGAGACCCAGTACTTC. The encoded protein is CASRPAPGETQYF.

The chain has TRBV6-2 or TRBV6-3 and TRBJ2-1, with D tentatively TRBD1 or TRBD2 (5 bases each). The CDR3 contains 14 residues. Per germline, CDR1 MNHEY and CDR2 SVGEGT. The V end was cut by 10 bases, the J end by 5 bases, with 18 bases between. The CDR3 spells CATKTHGANNEQFF. CDR3 nucleotide sequence: TGTGCCACCAAAACCCACGGGGCGAACAATGAGCAGTTCTTC.

This clonotype was found many times. The rearrangement uses TRBV7-2 and TRBJ2-1; 9 bases line up with TRBD2. The length of the CDR3 is 16 residues. Looked up from germline, CDR1 is SGHTA and CDR2 is FQGNSA. Losses at the gene ends were 2 bases for V and 6 bases for J; bases not matched to a gene: 8. The CDR3 DNA is TGTGCCAGCAGCTTAAACGGTGGCGGGAGGGCCAATGAGCAGTTCTTC. This gives the protein CASSLNGGGRANEQFF. The full variable domain, completed using reference TRBV7-2 and TRBJ2-1, is GAGVSQSPSNKVTEKGKDVELRCDPISGHTALYWYRQSLGQGLEFLIYFQGNSAPDKSGLPSDRFSAERTGGSVSTLTIQRTQQEDSAVYLCASSLNGGGRANEQFFGPGTRLTVL.

This clonotype was counted a few times. The chain uses TRBV27 and TRBJ2-2; D ambiguous. Germline values: CDR1 MNHEY, CDR2 SMNVEV (reference sequence). V shed 6 bases and J shed 0 bases, with 14 bases lying between them. The CDR3 is 16 residues long. CDR3 amino acids: CASSPRMKTNTGELFF. The DNA for the CDR3 is TGTGCCAGCAGCCCAAGGATGAAGACGAACACCGGGGAGCTGTTTTTT.

This clonotype was observed a few times. The chain combines TRBV20-1 with TRBJ2-7; the match to TRBD2 covers 11 bases. From germline, CDR1 is DFQATT and CDR2 SNEGSKA (reference sequence). The CDR3 loop spans 17 amino acids. J lost 5 bases, V lost 2 bases, and 14 bases had no gene match. DNA of the CDR3: TGCAGTGCTAGAAGTCCCTCAAGACTAGCGGGGTACGACGAGCAGTACTTC. This translates into CSARSPSRLAGYDEQYF.

Here the CDR3 DNA reads TGTGCCACCAGTGACCCGACCAGGCGCACAGATACGCAGTATTTT. Residues: CATSDPTRRTDTQYF. The rearrangement uses TRBV24-1 and TRBJ2-3, with unresolved D. The CDR3 totals 15 residues. The germline V gene encodes CDR1 KGHDR and CDR2 SFDVKD. V dropped 4 bases and J dropped 1 base, with 11 bases sitting between them.

About this clonotype itself: This sequence may be a read error, since a much larger clone differs from it by one base. The chain has TRBV12-3 or TRBV12-4 and TRBJ1-1, with 9 nucleotides matching TRBD1. CDR3 size: 13 residues. J was trimmed by 4 bases and V by 4 bases; bases with no gene match: 1. The DNA for the CDR3 is TGTGCCAGCAGTTCGACAGGGGGCACTGAAGCTTTCTTT. This translates into CASSSTGGTEAFF.